This T cell receptor beta chain originates from a study of T cell responses to AZD1222 COVID-19 vaccine. Study-wide results and limits: An increase in Spike-specific TCR breadth and depth was observed after two AZD1222 doses. Donors, mostly white British, included more females; clonal diversity was possibly underestimated. Along spike, vaccine-associated CD4 TCRs were found throughout, with dominance at 160-218 and 743-854. Unmutated variant regions are reportedly the target of nearly half of TCRs that are spike-specific.

Worth noting for this clone: Its antigen is undetermined.

Between the trimmed V and J ends, which lost 3 bases and 3 bases, there was a span of 6 bases. There are 12 residues in the CDR3. Repertoires were generated with immunoSEQ multiplex PCR, while TCRdb's copy carries only in-frame clones and drops some. The sample holds 110,000 to 150,000 clones, around 91% seen once. The receptor was isolated from an adult in good health. This chain links TRBV12-3 or TRBV12-4 with TRBJ2-7; unclear D gene. Material: peripheral blood, obtained on day 0 of AZD1222 vaccination. The CDR3 DNA reads TGTGCCAGCAGTTTTGATTACTACGAGCAGTACTTC. Residues: CASSFDYYEQYF.